This T cell receptor (beta chain) was retrieved from a study of blood T cell repertoires in COVID-19. Study as a whole: Researchers got acute and convalescent COVID-19 samples from the United States, Italy and Spain. In each case, the material was cDNA or gDNA derived from T cells, B-cell-depleted T cells, or PBMCs.

Concerning this clone itself: The same CDR3 arises from other DNA sequences in this sample as well.

The CDR3 loop spans 13 amino acids. Looked up from germline, CDR1 is SGHRS and CDR2 is YFSETQ. The ends were cut back, 0 bases at V and 11 bases at J, with 14 bases in the middle. Authors' data handling: Researchers report that nucleated cell counts were estimated from reference gene primer amplification. Repertoires were generated with immunoSEQ multiplex PCR, while TCRdb's copy carries only in-frame clones and drops some. For V, J and clone size, that table is used; D and trimming come from the DNA. The sample yields some 300,000 clones, around 89% seen once. Seattle patients were enrolled while actively infected and followed longitudinally.

The chain has TRBV5-1 and TRBJ1-2; D possibly corresponds to TRBD1 (6 bases). Sequenced sample: peripheral blood. The TCR was taken from a woman between 35 and 50 years old with COVID-19, enrolled during active disease. CDR3 protein: CASSLAGRGGYTF. The CDR3 bases are TGCGCCAGCAGCTTGGCCGGCAGGGGAGGGTACACCTTC.